This passage covers 26 T cell receptor beta chains from one sample sequenced in a study of blood T cell repertoires in COVID-19. Libraries were prepared by immunoSEQ multiplex PCR; TCRdb keeps only in-frame clonotypes and omits some of them. The table lists roughly 400,000 clones, more than 80% of them singletons, with 0.95% to 1.3% in the top ten. Sequenced sample: PBMCs or T cells enriched from blood (not recorded which). The receptors were gathered from a man under 40 who had recovered from COVID-19.

V gene TRBV9 combines with J gene TRBJ2-3; D possibly corresponds to TRBD1 (6 bases). The V gene's germline CDR1 is SGDLS and CDR2 YYNGEE. V was trimmed by 0 bases and J by 0 bases, leaving 8 bases between them. The length of the CDR3 is 15 residues. The chain's CDR3 is CASSVGQGSTDTQYF. The CDR3 DNA reads TGTGCCAGCAGCGTAGGTCAGGGGAGCACAGATACGCAGTATTTT.

The chain recombines TRBV28 with TRBJ2-1, with 7 bases that match TRBD1. The CDR3 runs 14 residues. The germline V gene encodes CDR1 MDHEN and CDR2 SYDVKM. V shed 6 bases, J shed 0 bases, and the junction held 2 bases outside the gene matches. In nucleotides, the CDR3 is TGTGCCAGCAGGACAGGGTACTCCTACAATGAGCAGTTCTTC. Residues: CASRTGYSYNEQFF.

V is TRBV12-3 or TRBV12-4 and J is TRBJ1-2; the D gene is possibly TRBD1 (6 bases). The CDR3 length is 13 residues. Deletions cut 5 bases from V and 7 bases from J, with 14 bases between. In nucleotides, the CDR3 is TGTGCCAGCAGTACAGGGTCGGTGCTTGGCTACACCTTC. It specifies CASSTGSVLGYTF.

The chain links TRBV11-2 to TRBJ1-6, with 9 bases that match TRBD1. This CDR3 contains 15 residues. The V gene's germline CDR1 is SGHAT and CDR2 FQNNGV. J was trimmed by 10 bases and V by 5 bases; bases with no gene match: 9. The CDR3 coding sequence is TGTGCCAGCAGCATCCGACAGGGGGTGGAATCACCCCTCCACTTT. This gives the protein CASSIRQGVESPLHF. Together with reference TRBV11-2 and TRBJ1-6, the CDR3 gives the full variable domain: EAGVAQSPRYKIIEKRQSVAFWCNPISGHATLYWYQQILGQGPKLLIQFQNNGVVDDSQLPKDRFSAERLKGVDSTLKIQPAKLEDSAVYLCASSIRQGVESPLHFGNGTRLTVT.

The chain employs TRBV28 and TRBJ2-7, with 8 bases fitting TRBD1. Germline CDR1 reads MDHEN; CDR2 reads SYDVKM. The CDR3 covers 16 residues. The J segment lost 3 bases and the V segment lost 5 bases, leaving 12 bases of the junction unmatched. CDR3: CASSPNKGQGYYEQYF. DNA of the CDR3: TGTGCCAGCAGTCCCAATAAAGGACAGGGCTACTACGAGCAGTACTTC.

V and J are TRBV4-1 and TRBJ1-1; TRBD1 is a possible D gene (5 bases). Germline V gives CDR1 MGHRA, CDR2 YSYEKL. Trimming took 0 bases from V and 1 from J, leaving 18 bases between them. This CDR3 is 18 amino acids long. The CDR3 is CASSQEASRGLGNTEAFF. In DNA form, the CDR3 reads TGCGCCAGCAGCCAAGAGGCCTCAAGGGGCCTAGGGAACACTGAAGCTTTCTTT.

Of note for this clone: Other DNA sequences in the same sample also yield this CDR3. V usage is TRBV5-1 and J usage is TRBJ1-2, with 9 bases fitting TRBD1. Per the germline V gene, CDR1 is SGHRS and CDR2 is YFSETQ. This CDR3 is 13 amino acids long. V dropped 4 bases and J dropped 4; count of bases not matched to a gene: 2. DNA of the CDR3: TGCGCCAGCAGCCCGGGACAGGGCTATGGCTACACCTTC. Its translation: CASSPGQGYGYTF.

Only one count was recorded for this clone. The chain couples TRBV28 to TRBJ1-1; 9 bases agree with TRBD1. V gave up 3 bases and J gave up 11 bases; unmatched junction bases: 7. Germline V gives CDR1 MDHEN, CDR2 SYDVKM. CDR3 length equals 13 residues. The CDR3 is CASSLSGTGWAFF. The CDR3 bases are TGTGCCAGCAGTTTGTCCGGGACAGGGTGGGCTTTCTTT. The complete variable domain, with remaining parts taken from reference TRBV28 and TRBJ1-1, reads DVKVTQSSRYLVKRTGEKVFLECVQDMDHENMFWYRQDPGLGLRLIYFSYDVKMKEKGDIPEGYSVSREKKERFSLILESASTNQTSMYLCASSLSGTGWAFFGQGTRLTVV.

The gene calls are TRBV5-1 and TRBJ1-4, with 11 bases aligning to TRBD1. Germline CDR1 reads SGHRS; CDR2 reads YFSETQ. J lost 5 bases, V lost 3 bases, and 6 bases had no gene match. The CDR3 sequence is 16 residues long. The CDR3 spells CASSWTGGGRNEKLFF. In DNA, the CDR3 is TGCGCCAGCAGCTGGACAGGGGGCGGTCGGAATGAAAAACTGTTTTTT.

The chain uses TRBV19 and TRBJ2-7, with 8 bases aligning to TRBD1. J was trimmed by 6 bases and V by 9 bases; bases with no gene match: 13. CDR1 is LNHDA, CDR2 SQIVND, per germline (reference sequence). CDR3 length: 14 amino acids. The CDR3 DNA follows: TGTGCCAGCCAAACCCGGGACAGGATTGGCGAGCAGTACTTC. It is translated as CASQTRDRIGEQYF.

The rearrangement uses TRBV18 and TRBJ1-5; TRBD1 matches at 8 bases. Germline CDR1 KGHSH, CDR2 LQKENI. This CDR3 comprises 16 residues. J was trimmed by 5 bases and V by 4 bases; bases with no gene match: 10. CDR3 sequence: CASSLTGVGLDQPQHF. CDR3 DNA sequence: TGTGCCAGCTCACTGACAGGGGTGGGGCTCGATCAGCCCCAGCATTTT.

V usage is TRBV4-1 and J usage is TRBJ2-7; D is ambiguous. Per the germline V gene, CDR1 is MGHRA and CDR2 is YSYEKL. Trimming removed 0 bases from V and 3 bases from J, with 15 bases in between. The CDR3 runs 16 residues. The CDR3 loop reads CASSQDPHRVFYEQYF. CDR3 nucleotides: TGCGCCAGCAGCCAAGACCCTCACCGGGTTTTCTACGAGCAGTACTTC.

The chain has TRBV6-5 and TRBJ1-4; a weak D match, TRBD1 (5 bases). Germline-derived CDR1 and CDR2 are MNHEY and SVGAGI. The CDR3 length is 15 residues. V gave up 5 bases and J gave up 0 bases, with 10 bases separating them. In DNA form, the CDR3 reads TGTGCCAGCAGTACATCGGGGGCAACTAATGAAAAACTGTTTTTT. It yields the protein CASSTSGATNEKLFF.

V and J are TRBV9 and TRBJ2-1; 10 positions agree with TRBD1. V shed 4 bases, J shed 8 bases, and the junction held 12 bases outside the gene matches. The CDR3 is made up of 16 amino acids. CDR1 is SGDLS, CDR2 YYNGEE, per germline. For the CDR3, the DNA is TGTGCCAGCAGCCTGAGGACAGGGGGGAAAGTTGATGAGCAGTTCTTC. Protein sequence: CASSLRTGGKVDEQFF.

The chain has TRBV7-2 and TRBJ2-4; D not certain. The CDR3 has 15 amino acids. V lost 1 base and J 1 base, leaving 8 bases between the germline ends. CDR1 and CDR2 from the germline V gene are SGHTA and FQGNSA. CDR3 loop: CASSLDRSAKNIQYF. CDR3 DNA: TGTGCCAGCAGCTTAGACAGATCCGCCAAAAACATTCAGTACTTC.

The rearrangement uses TRBV2 and TRBJ2-7; no firm D call. The CDR3 is 16 amino acids. Between the trimmed V and J ends, which lost 2 bases and 4 bases, there was a span of 18 bases. Germline V gives CDR1 SNHLY, CDR2 FYNNEI. This CDR3 reads CASSEYGRTNLYEQYF. The CDR3 DNA reads as TGTGCCAGCAGTGAATATGGCAGAACGAATTTGTACGAGCAGTACTTC.

This clone came up a few times. The rearrangement uses TRBV15 and TRBJ2-2, with D unresolved. V was trimmed by 3 bases and J by 0 bases, leaving 5 bases between them. This CDR3 has 14 amino acids. The germline CDR1 and CDR2 sequences are LNHNV and YYDKDF (reference sequence). CDR3 DNA: TGTGCCACCAGCAGCTGGCCGAACACCGGGGAGCTGTTTTTT. Translating gives CATSSWPNTGELFF.

The J gene is TRBJ2-7, the V gene TRBV29-1, with D perhaps matching TRBD2 (5 bases). This CDR3 is 12 amino acids long. Looked up from germline, CDR1 is SQVTM and CDR2 is ANQGSEA. Trimming removed 6 bases from V and 3 bases from J, with 12 bases in between. In nucleotides, the CDR3 is TGCAGCGTAGCTCCGAGGGACTACGAGCAGTACTTC. Its translation: CSVAPRDYEQYF.

This rearrangement joins TRBV6-5 to TRBJ2-3; D is undetermined. Trimming took off 2 bases at V and 3 bases at J, with 12 bases between the two ends. Germline V gene data show CDR1 as MNHEY and CDR2 as SVGAGI. The CDR3 is made up of 15 amino acids. The CDR3 nucleotides read TGTGCCAGCAGTTACCTGCGCGCCAGGACAGATACGCAGTATTTT. Translation gives CASSYLRARTDTQYF.

This clone was recorded once. This sequence joins TRBV29-1 and TRBJ2-7; the D gene is possibly TRBD1 (6 bases). Trimming stripped 4 bases from V and 4 bases from J, with 17 bases between. From germline, CDR1 is SQVTM and CDR2 ANQGSEA. The CDR3 consists of 14 residues. The CDR3 is CSVAGTSFRYEQYF. CDR3 nucleotide sequence: TGCAGCGTTGCGGGGACATCGTTTCGGTACGAGCAGTACTTC.

This clone showed up just once. Within the sample, other DNA sequences also encode this same CDR3. The chain combines TRBV12-3 or TRBV12-4 with TRBJ2-5; D perhaps matches TRBD1 (7 bases). This CDR3 region has 13 residues. V was cut by 5 bases and J by 5 bases, with 12 bases left in between. CDR3 residues: CASSLTGRETQYF. The CDR3 DNA reads TGTGCCAGCAGTCTGACAGGGAGGGAGACCCAGTACTTC.

J is TRBJ1-2 and V is TRBV11-2; D is unclear. CDR3 length: 16 amino acids. Germline loops: CDR1 SGHAT, CDR2 FQNNGV. Deletions cut 1 base from V and 2 bases from J, with 14 bases between. Here the CDR3 reads CASSLGRGPINYGYTF. The CDR3 DNA reads as TGTGCCAGCAGCTTAGGGAGAGGCCCGATAAACTATGGCTACACCTTC.

The gene calls are TRBV4-1 and TRBJ2-7, with TRBD2 matching over 13 bases. V gave up 1 base and J gave up 6 bases; unmatched junction bases: 3. Per the germline V gene, CDR1 is MGHRA and CDR2 is YSYEKL. This CDR3 spans 15 amino acids. The CDR3 is CASSQGLAGGGEQYF. The DNA of the CDR3 is TGCGCCAGCAGCCAAGGACTAGCGGGAGGAGGCGAGCAGTACTTC.

V gene TRBV7-9 combines with J gene TRBJ2-1; 14 bases match TRBD2. V lost 10 bases, J lost 9 bases, and 8 bases stayed unmatched. Germline lookup yields CDR1 SEHNR and CDR2 FQNEAQ (reference sequence). The CDR3 contains 14 residues. Here the CDR3 reads CATRGLAGAREQFF. As DNA, the CDR3 is TGTGCCACCAGGGGACTAGCGGGAGCTCGTGAGCAGTTCTTC. Complete variable domain (other parts from reference TRBV7-9 and TRBJ2-1): DTGVSQNPRHKITKRGQNVTFRCDPISEHNRLYWYRQTLGQGPEFLTYFQNEAQLEKSRLLSDRFSAERPKGSFSTLEIQRTEQGDSAMYLCATRGLAGAREQFFGPGTRLTVL.

V and J are TRBV2 and TRBJ1-2; 9 positions agree with TRBD1. Trimming took 7 bases from V and 8 from J; bases not matched to a gene: 26. Per germline, CDR1 SNHLY and CDR2 FYNNEI. The CDR3 is 19 residues long. The CDR3 DNA reads TGTGCCAGCACTACGCCCCCCCTGAGTGGACCCGGGACAGGGATAGGCTACACCTTC. This encodes CASTTPPLSGPGTGIGYTF. The whole variable domain, filled in from reference TRBV2 and TRBJ1-2, reads EPEVTQTPSHQVTQMGQEVILRCVPISNHLYFYWYRQILGQKVEFLVSFYNNEISEKSEIFDDQFSVERPDGSNFTLKIRSTKLEDSAMYFCASTTPPLSGPGTGIGYTFGSGTRLTVV.

V is TRBV4-1 and J is TRBJ1-5; D is perhaps TRBD1 (5 bases). Trimming shortened V by 0 bases and J by 4 bases, and 10 bases separated the two germline ends. Germline V gene sequence: CDR1 MGHRA, CDR2 YSYEKL. The CDR3 has 15 amino acids. The CDR3 loop reads CASSQDQQGNQPQHF. CDR3 bases: TGCGCCAGCAGCCAAGATCAGCAGGGTAATCAGCCCCAGCATTTT.